These T cell receptor beta chains were read from a single sample in a study of cytomegalovirus exposure and HLA in healthy donors. TCRdb's copy holds only in-frame clones and misses some; the assay was immunoSEQ multiplex PCR. The data contain about 170,000 clones, nearly 80% of them seen just once; the ten biggest clones take up about 1%. The sample taken for sequencing was PBMCs. All receptors derive from a woman in her fifties or sixties in good health and CMV-seropositive. CDR3s include the opening cysteine and the closing phenylalanine or tryptophan. Fields, in order: clone size, V gene, D gene, J gene, CDR3 protein, CDR3 DNA. A D gene is named only where the DNA matches it firmly. Clone size is not always given. Where it is, it says once, few, many or a class for expanded clones.

size: .; V: TRBV2; D: .; J: TRBJ1-2; CDR3: CASRPVTTGGYTF; DNA: TGTGCCAGCAGGCCGGTCACTACGGGAGGCTACACCTTC
size: .; V: TRBV4-3; D: .; J: TRBJ2-1; CDR3: CASSQGTSPYNEQFF; DNA: TGCGCCAGCAGCCAAGGAACTAGTCCCTACAATGAGCAGTTCTTC
size: .; V: TRBV28; D: TRBD1; J: TRBJ2-7; CDR3: CASSLAGTARCEQYF; DNA: TGTGCCAGCAGTTTGGCCGGGACAGCTAGGTGCGAGCAGTACTTC
size: .; V: TRBV7-3; D: .; J: TRBJ1-1; CDR3: CASSPTPAGNTEAFF; DNA: TGTGCCAGCAGCCCAACCCCGGCAGGGAACACTGAAGCTTTCTTT
size: .; V: TRBV29-1; D: .; J: TRBJ1-1; CDR3: CSVEPRLDTEAFF; DNA: TGCAGCGTTGAACCCAGGTTGGACACTGAAGCTTTCTTT
size: .; V: TRBV5-6; D: TRBD2; J: TRBJ2-7; CDR3: CASSRRRGGSSEQYF; DNA: TGTGCCAGCAGCCGCCGCCGGGGGGGCTCGAGTGAGCAGTACTTC
size: .; V: TRBV28; D: TRBD2; J: TRBJ2-3; CDR3: CASSEVSGRAVTDTQYF; DNA: TGTGCCAGCAGCGAGGTTAGCGGGAGGGCTGTGACAGATACGCAGTATTTT
size: .; V: TRBV11-2; D: .; J: TRBJ2-2; CDR3: CASSLVAGTYTGELFF; DNA: TGTGCCAGCAGCTTAGTGGCGGGGACGTACACCGGGGAGCTGTTTTTT
size: .; V: TRBV6-5; D: .; J: TRBJ1-1; CDR3: CASSRAVNTEAFF; DNA: TGTGCCAGCAGCCGCGCGGTAAACACTGAAGCTTTCTTT
size: .; V: TRBV18; D: TRBD1; J: TRBJ1-1; CDR3: CASSTITGGRTEAFF; DNA: TGTGCCAGCTCAACTATAACAGGGGGGCGCACTGAAGCTTTCTTT
size: .; V: TRBV19; D: TRBD1; J: TRBJ1-1; CDR3: CASSIEWTGNTEAFF; DNA: TGTGCCAGTAGTATCGAGTGGACAGGGAACACTGAAGCTTTCTTT
size: .; V: TRBV15; D: .; J: TRBJ2-1; CDR3: CATSRRDNEQFF; DNA: TGTGCCACCAGCAGGCGGGACAATGAGCAGTTCTTC
size: .; V: TRBV11-2; D: TRBD1; J: TRBJ2-7; CDR3: CASSSRTGDWKEQYF; DNA: TGTGCCAGCAGCTCCCGGACAGGGGATTGGAAAGAGCAGTACTTC
size: .; V: TRBV5-1; D: .; J: TRBJ2-5; CDR3: CASSLLSTDRQETQYF; DNA: TGCGCCAGCAGCTTGTTGTCCACGGACAGACAAGAGACCCAGTACTTC
size: .; V: TRBV7-9; D: .; J: TRBJ1-1; CDR3: CSSSFISSEAFF; DNA: TGTTCCAGCAGCTTCATCTCGAGTGAAGCTTTCTTT
size: once; V: TRBV20-1; D: .; J: TRBJ1-1; CDR3: CSGTLNTEAFF; DNA: TGCAGCGGGACTCTAAACACTGAAGCTTTCTTT